This is a list of T cell receptor beta chains from one sample in a study of blood T cell repertoires in COVID-19. Data came from immunoSEQ multiplex PCR; TCRdb stores just in-frame clones and leaves some out. The table includes around 250,000 clones, 85% detected once. The material sequenced was PBMCs or T cells enriched from blood (not recorded which). These receptors were collected from a woman aged 50 to 60 who had been exposed to COVID-19. CDR3s include the opening cysteine and the closing phenylalanine or tryptophan. The D gene is left open where the match is weak. The size entry is marked missing in some rows and otherwise reads once, few, many or a size class.

V,size,J,D,DNA,CDR3
TRBV19,-,TRBJ1-3,-,TGTGCCGGATCCGAAAGGGGAGGGGACAACACCATATATTTT,CAGSERGGDNTIYF
TRBV6-5,-,TRBJ1-1,-,TGTGCCTCGGAGGTGGGTAGGGACACTGAAGCTTTCTTT,CASEVGRDTEAFF
TRBV18,-,TRBJ1-4,TRBD1,TGTGCCAGCTCATCGACAGGGGAGAAGAGGGAAAAACTGTTTTTT,CASSSTGEKREKLFF
TRBV28,once,TRBJ2-7,-,TGTGCCAGCTCTTTTGCGGGGTACTACGAGCAGTACTTC,CASSFAGYYEQYF
TRBV7-8,-,TRBJ2-1,-,TGTGCCAGCAGCCTTACCGGACGACTAGGCGAGCAGTTCTTC,CASSLTGRLGEQFF
TRBV6-2/TRBV6-3,few,TRBJ2-1,TRBD2,TGTGCCAGCAGTTTGCTAGCGGTGGGTGGTGAGCAGTTCTTC,CASSLLAVGGEQFF
TRBV19,-,TRBJ2-1,TRBD2,TGTGCCAGTAGTACTAGCGGACCTTACTCCTACAATGAGCAGTTCTTC,CASSTSGPYSYNEQFF
TRBV11-2,-,TRBJ1-3,-,TGTGCCAGCAGCTTAGAAGTCCGCGGAACGGACACCATATATTTT,CASSLEVRGTDTIYF
TRBV7-2,-,TRBJ1-1,TRBD1,TGTGCCAGCAGCGAGACAGGGTACACTGAAGCTTTCTTT,CASSETGYTEAFF
TRBV18,-,TRBJ1-1,-,TGTGCCAGCTCACCACTAAGGCAGGTGGTGGACACTGAAGCTTTCTTT,CASSPLRQVVDTEAFF
TRBV14,-,TRBJ1-1,-,TGTGCCAGCAGCCAAGATGTCGGGGGACGCACTGAAGCTTTCTTT,CASSQDVGGRTEAFF
TRBV7-8,-,TRBJ2-1,TRBD1,TGTGCCAGCAGCTACCCGGACAGGGCTAGGACCAATGAGCAGTTCTTC,CASSYPDRARTNEQFF
TRBV9,few,TRBJ1-2,-,TGTGCCAGCAGCGTTTCGGTGAACTATGGCTACACCTTC,CASSVSVNYGYTF
TRBV18,-,TRBJ2-7,TRBD1,TGTGCCAGCTCACCCCCGACAGGGGTTTACGAGCAGTACTTC,CASSPPTGVYEQYF
TRBV11-2,few,TRBJ1-3,-,TGTGCCAGCAGCTCTCGTCGAGTGATCTCTGGAAACACCATATATTTT,CASSSRRVISGNTIYF
TRBV28,-,TRBJ2-7,TRBD1,TGTGCCAGTACGGGACAGGGTATCCACGAGCAGTACTTC,CASTGQGIHEQYF
TRBV25-1,-,TRBJ1-1,TRBD1,TGTGCCAGCAGAGTAGGGGGCGGGAACACTGAAGCTTTCTTT,CASRVGGGNTEAFF
TRBV5-1,-,TRBJ2-2,TRBD1,TGCGCCAGCAGCTCGACAGGGTTGGGGACCGGGGAGCTGTTTTTT,CASSSTGLGTGELFF
TRBV7-8,-,TRBJ2-7,TRBD1,TGTGCCAGCAGCCCCAGGAGGGACAGGGGACTTGATGGAAATTACGAGCAGTACTTC,CASSPRRDRGLDGNYEQYF
TRBV5-5,-,TRBJ2-7,TRBD1,TGTGCCAGCAGCTCCGGGACAGGGGACACCTACGAGCAGTACTTC,CASSSGTGDTYEQYF
TRBV6-6,few,TRBJ2-7,TRBD2,TGTGCCAGCTCTCAGCGGGACTCATACGAGCAGTACTTC,CASSQRDSYEQYF
TRBV5-1,-,TRBJ1-1,-,TGCGCCAGCAGCTCCGGACAGAACACTGAAGCTTTCTTT,CASSSGQNTEAFF
TRBV12-3/TRBV12-4,-,TRBJ1-2,TRBD1,TGTGCCAGCAGTCGGGACAGGGATGGCTACACCTTC,CASSRDRDGYTF
TRBV5-6,-,TRBJ2-7,TRBD1,TGTGCCAGCAGCGGGACGGACAGGGCCTACGAGCAGTACTTC,CASSGTDRAYEQYF
TRBV11-2,-,TRBJ1-1,-,TGTGCCAGCAGCTTTCTGGAGGGGAACACTGAAGCTTTCTTT,CASSFLEGNTEAFF
TRBV4-3,few,TRBJ1-3,-,TGCGCCAGCAGCCAAGAGGCCCTCTCTGGAAACACCATATATTTT,CASSQEALSGNTIYF
TRBV2,-,TRBJ2-1,-,TGTGCCAGCACCGAAAATGGGGGGATCGATGAGCAGTTCTTC,CASTENGGIDEQFF
TRBV10-2,-,TRBJ1-2,TRBD1,TGCGCCAGCAGTGAGACGACAGGGGTTGTGGGCTACACCTTC,CASSETTGVVGYTF
TRBV7-9,-,TRBJ1-5,TRBD1,TGTGCCAGCAGCGGGGATAGGACAGGGCATCAGCCCCAGCATTTT,CASSGDRTGHQPQHF
TRBV3-1/TRBV3-2,-,TRBJ1-3,-,TGTGCCAGCAGCCAGGTGGTGGAGGGAAACACCATATATTTT,CASSQVVEGNTIYF
TRBV6-5,-,TRBJ1-6,-,TGTGCCAGCACCGGGGAGGAGTATTCACCCCTCCACTTT,CASTGEEYSPLHF
TRBV6-5,-,TRBJ1-1,-,TGTGCCAGCAGTTACCGGAGAGGGAACACTGAAGCTTTCTTT,CASSYRRGNTEAFF
TRBV5-6,-,TRBJ1-1,TRBD1,TGTGCCAGCAGCTCGACCCTAGACAGGGGGGGTGAAGCTTTCTTT,CASSSTLDRGGEAFF
TRBV9,few,TRBJ1-2,TRBD1,TGTGCCAGCAGTGGACAGGGGTCCGGGCTCGGCTACACCTTC,CASSGQGSGLGYTF
TRBV5-4,-,TRBJ2-7,-,TGTGCCAGCAGCTTGGGTCAGGGTGCCGACGAGCAGTACTTC,CASSLGQGADEQYF
TRBV7-9,-,TRBJ2-5,-,TGTGCCAGCAGCTTACGCCTAGCTCTAGAGACCCAGTACTTC,CASSLRLALETQYF
TRBV19,-,TRBJ1-5,-,TGTGCCAGTAGTACCTTTACAGGGAGAAATCAGCCCCAGCATTTT,CASSTFTGRNQPQHF
TRBV7-9,-,TRBJ2-3,-,TGTGCCAGCAGCTTACCAAATACAGATACGCAGTATTTT,CASSLPNTDTQYF
TRBV3-1/TRBV3-2,-,TRBJ2-7,-,TGTGCCAGCAGACATGGGAGGTCCTACGAGCAGTACTTC,CASRHGRSYEQYF
TRBV10-2,-,TRBJ1-5,-,TGCGCCAGCAGTGATCACCGAGGGAGCAATCAGCCCCAGCATTTT,CASSDHRGSNQPQHF
TRBV7-8,-,TRBJ1-5,-,TGTGCCAGCAGCCTCGTCAGTCAGTATAGCAATCAGCCCCAGCATTTT,CASSLVSQYSNQPQHF